The present entry profiles one T cell receptor (beta chain) with its context. What antigen it recognizes has not been identified. Per-base quality was not reported, and no clone a single base away is much larger than it. Deletion took 6 bases off V and 8 bases off J, with a span of 16 bases between the germline ends. CDR1 and CDR2 are drawn from the germline V gene (reference sequence): LNHDA, SQIVND. The CDR3 runs 13 residues from the cysteine to the phenylalanine. Just the 39-base CDR3 DNA is kept, in frame starting at base 1. The time point tag for this specimen amounts to: baseline before first vaccination. Vaccinee samples were obtained from the UK trials COV001 and COV002, which included a single-blind randomized controlled phase 2/3 trial of AZD1222 (ChAdOx1 nCoV-19) in healthy adults. For TCRbeta chain sequencing, PBMC samples from trial participants were taken at day 0 and at day 28 after the second dose.

The CDR3 regions of human TCRbeta chains were analyzed by immunosequencing. In the paper's pipeline: TCRs in the repertoires were compared against a reference library of SARS-CoV-2-specific TCRs that had been generated with the MIRA antigen-specificity platform. Breadth was defined as the fraction of unique TCRs that were SARS-CoV-2-associated, and depth was defined as the fraction of total T cells that were SARS-CoV-2-associated. Each spike-specific TCR was assigned to its reactive spike region and to a CD4 or CD8 class using the MIRA data. Log10-transformed breadth and depth values were compared by one-way ANOVA with Sidak's multiple comparisons tests. Entries here come from immuneACCESS through TCRdb and include only in-frame sequences with V and J called. Some clones fail to appear in such tables; in the studies checked, an unresolved V gene covers under half of the shortfall, and the cause of the remainder is unknown. Clone size and the V and J calls come from that table; the DNA yielded D and trimming. This sample is represented by some 130,000 clones; roughly 90% of them were singletons. The ten most abundant clones make up about 3% of the sample.

The data stem from a study of T cell responses to AZD1222 COVID-19 vaccine (dated by TCRdb to about 2021). Looking at the study overall: AZD1222 recipients whose second dose came at about 4 weeks and those whose second dose came at about 12 weeks were combined into one group, since spike-specific TCR depth and breadth did not differ between the two schedules. TCR sequencing was performed for roughly 250 trial participants, of whom around 200 were given two doses of AZD1222 and approximately 26 were given two doses of MenACWY control vaccine. Enrollment into the trials was organized by age into subgroups of 18-55, 56-69 and 70-plus years, and those subgroups contained approximately 150, 30 and 60 TCR-sequenced participants, respectively. Results and caveats for the whole study, not just this receptor: Because no samples from the day 14 peak response were available, repertoires could be characterized only after the peak T cell response. Nearly half of unique spike-specific TCRs reportedly recognized epitopes outside regions mutated in the B.1.351 and B.1.1.7 variants. Only five to seven AZD1222 recipients were SARS-CoV-2 seropositive at baseline, limiting conclusions about previously exposed vaccinees. Participants were mostly white British, with more females than males. The authors suggested clonal diversity may have been underestimated. After two AZD1222 doses, both the breadth and the depth of spike-specific TCRs were significantly higher than at day 0 and than in MenACWY recipients. The vaccine-associated CD4 TCRs covered the entire spike protein, and the dominant responses fell in regions 160-218 and 743-854. The 56-69-year group was small, and its depth increase did not reach significance, likely because of low power.

Sequencing used peripheral blood, obtained on day 0 of AZD1222 vaccination. The clonotype originates from an adult in good health. Recombination connected TRBV19 to TRBJ1-2; the D gene cannot be resolved reliably. The sequence in DNA is TGTGCCAGTAGACCGACCCTGCTTGGGGGCTACACCTTC. Translated, it reads CASRPTLLGGYTF.